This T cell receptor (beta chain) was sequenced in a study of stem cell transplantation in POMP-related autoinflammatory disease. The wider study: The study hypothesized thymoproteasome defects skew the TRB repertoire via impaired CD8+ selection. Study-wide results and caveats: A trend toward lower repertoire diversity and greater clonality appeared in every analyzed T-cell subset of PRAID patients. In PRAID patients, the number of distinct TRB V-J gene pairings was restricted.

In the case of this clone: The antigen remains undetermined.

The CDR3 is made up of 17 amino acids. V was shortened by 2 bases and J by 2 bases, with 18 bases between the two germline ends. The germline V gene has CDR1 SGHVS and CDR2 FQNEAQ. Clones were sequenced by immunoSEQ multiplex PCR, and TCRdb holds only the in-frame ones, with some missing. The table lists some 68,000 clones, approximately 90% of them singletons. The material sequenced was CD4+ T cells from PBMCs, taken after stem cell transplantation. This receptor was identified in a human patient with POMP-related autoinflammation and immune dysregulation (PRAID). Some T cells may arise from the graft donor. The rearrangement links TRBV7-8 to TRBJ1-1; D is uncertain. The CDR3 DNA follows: TGTGCCAGCAGCTTAATGAAAGGGAACCTTTTAAACACTGAAGCTTTCTTT. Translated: CASSLMKGNLLNTEAFF.